The text below deals with one TCR beta chain. Its specificity is not known. This record comes from a study of cytomegalovirus exposure and HLA in healthy donors. Study-wide results and caveats: The investigators catalogued about 170 TCR beta chains as cytomegalovirus-associated. Rarity held for most TCR sequences, but there were some public TCRs that occurred in many donors. Reports showed the classifier diagnosing cytomegalovirus status with high specificity and sensitivity.

The PCR was carried out with 60 Vbeta primers and 13 Jbeta primers. Measured with immunoSEQ multiplex PCR; TCRdb has only the in-frame clones, and not every one. The repertoire includes approximately 170,000 clones, around 85% of them detected once, and 1% sits in the top ten. The sequenced sample consisted of PBMCs. The receptor was derived from a boy younger than 10 in good health and CMV-seronegative.

The CDR3 nucleotides read TGTGCCAGTAGGGAGGACAGAGGGCGAAGCTACACCTTC. The encoded protein is CASREDRGRSYTF. The chain combines TRBV19 with TRBJ1-2; TRBD1 might be the D (6 bases). This CDR3 spans 13 amino acids. Between the trimmed V and J ends, which lost 6 bases and 9 bases, there was a span of 17 bases. The germline gives CDR1 LNHDA, CDR2 SQIVND (reference sequence).